This is a list of T cell receptor beta chains from one sample in a study of blood T cell repertoires in COVID-19. The assay was immunoSEQ multiplex PCR, and TCRdb's table has in-frame clones only and misses some. The sample consists of around 130,000 clones, roughly 83% of them appearing once. Sequencing used peripheral blood. These receptors were taken from a woman aged 50 to 60 with acute or convalescent COVID-19. Both conserved end residues are part of each CDR3. Each record gives: V gene, D gene, J gene, clone size, CDR3 DNA, CDR3 protein. D genes are given only for firm matches. Only part of the rows carry a size: once, few, many, or a class if the clone is expanded.

TRBV30,NA,TRBJ1-1,NA,TGTGCCGGAGCGGGACGGAAGACGGTTGGCACTGAAGCTTTCTTT,CAGAGRKTVGTEAFF
TRBV5-1,TRBD2,TRBJ2-7,NA,TGCGCCAGCAGCCCCAGTAGCGGGGGGTCGACCTACGAGCAGTACTTC,CASSPSSGGSTYEQYF
TRBV18,TRBD1,TRBJ2-3,NA,TGTGCCAGCTCGCAAAGCAGGGGGCGAGTAGATACGCAGTATTTT,CASSQSRGRVDTQYF
TRBV15,TRBD1,TRBJ1-2,NA,TGTGCCACCAGCAAGACAGGGGTAAACTATGGCTACACCTTC,CATSKTGVNYGYTF
TRBV6-6,NA,TRBJ1-6,NA,TGTGCCAGCACAAAAGGGGTTAATTCACCCCTCCACTTT,CASTKGVNSPLHF
TRBV14,TRBD1,TRBJ2-7,once,TGTGCCAGCAGCCGGGGACAGGGTTTTAGGCTGGGGGAGCAGTACTTC,CASSRGQGFRLGEQYF
TRBV5-4,NA,TRBJ2-2,NA,TGTGCCAGCAGCCCTGACAGTCACTGGGGGAACACCGGGGAGCTGTTTTTT,CASSPDSHWGNTGELFF
TRBV7-8,NA,TRBJ1-1,NA,TGTGCCAGCAGCTCTACTAAGACCGCGAACACTGAAGCTTTCTTT,CASSSTKTANTEAFF
TRBV3-1/TRBV3-2,TRBD2,TRBJ2-3,NA,TGTGCCAGCAGCCAGGGGAGGGTGGGTACAGATACGCAGTATTTT,CASSQGRVGTDTQYF
TRBV11-2,NA,TRBJ2-3,NA,TGTGCCAGCAGCTTTGTGAGAGATACGCAGTATTTT,CASSFVRDTQYF
TRBV5-1,NA,TRBJ2-1,NA,TGCGCCAGCAGCTTGGCTCTATTAAATGAGCAGTTCTTC,CASSLALLNEQFF
TRBV6-1,NA,TRBJ1-5,NA,TGTGCCAGCAGTGAAGTGAGGTTGGCGGATCAGCCCCAGCATTTT,CASSEVRLADQPQHF
TRBV15,TRBD1,TRBJ1-1,NA,TGTGCCACCAGCAGGGACAGGGGTCCCACTGAAGCTTTCTTT,CATSRDRGPTEAFF
TRBV5-6,NA,TRBJ2-2,NA,TGTGCCAGCAGCCTAGACCCACAAGACACCGGGGAGCTGTTTTTT,CASSLDPQDTGELFF
TRBV14,NA,TRBJ1-2,NA,TGTGCCAGCAGCGCCAGAGGGAACTATGGCTACACCTTC,CASSARGNYGYTF
TRBV19,NA,TRBJ2-1,NA,TGTGCCAGTAAGAGGACCCAAAGCGGGCCCAATGAGCAGTTCTTC,CASKRTQSGPNEQFF
TRBV18,NA,TRBJ1-1,NA,TGTGCCAGCTCACCAGGGAGGACTGAAGCTTTCTTT,CASSPGRTEAFF
TRBV30,TRBD1,TRBJ1-6,once,TGTGCCTGGAGGCCAGGGGGGAATTCACCCCTCCACTTT,CAWRPGGNSPLHF
TRBV6-5,TRBD1,TRBJ2-7,NA,TGTGCCAGCAGCGAGGACAGGGGGTACGAGCAGTACTTC,CASSEDRGYEQYF
TRBV3-1/TRBV3-2,NA,TRBJ2-3,NA,TGTGCCAGCAGCCAAGTTCAGGGTTCAGATACGCAGTATTTT,CASSQVQGSDTQYF
TRBV7-8,TRBD2,TRBJ2-1,few,TGTGCCAGCAGACCCGGTCGATTAAGCGGGGCTAGGGCCTACAATGAGCAGTTCTTC,CASRPGRLSGARAYNEQFF
TRBV6-5,TRBD1,TRBJ1-1,NA,TGTGCCAGCGGACTGATGACAGGGGGCCTAACTGAAGCTTTCTTT,CASGLMTGGLTEAFF
TRBV4-2,TRBD1,TRBJ1-1,NA,TGTGCCAGCAGCCAGAGGACAGGGGTTAACACTGAAGCTTTCTTT,CASSQRTGVNTEAFF
TRBV30,NA,TRBJ2-2,NA,TGTGCCTGGAGTGTACTGGGTGGGGGGTCGAACACCGGGGAGCTGTTTTTT,CAWSVLGGGSNTGELFF
TRBV12-3/TRBV12-4,NA,TRBJ1-2,NA,TGTGCCAGCAGTTTGGACAGACTCTATGGCTACACCTTC,CASSLDRLYGYTF
TRBV19,NA,TRBJ1-1,NA,TGTGCCAGTAGTTCGCCCGGGAAGCCAACCAAGACTGAAGCTTTCTTT,CASSSPGKPTKTEAFF
TRBV5-1,NA,TRBJ1-4,few,TGCGCCAGCAGCACCGGGGACAAAACAGTGGGTGAAAAACTGTTTTTT,CASSTGDKTVGEKLFF
TRBV5-6,NA,TRBJ1-1,NA,TGTGCCAGCAGCTTGGTAGTTGGGCACACTGAAGCTTTCTTT,CASSLVVGHTEAFF
TRBV27,TRBD1,TRBJ1-2,NA,TGTGCCAGCAGAACCGGACAGGGTAACTATGGCTACACCTTC,CASRTGQGNYGYTF
TRBV5-6,NA,TRBJ1-1,few,TGTGCCAGCAGCTCATTACAGGTCCTGAACACTGAAGCTTTCTTT,CASSSLQVLNTEAFF
TRBV19,NA,TRBJ1-2,NA,TGTGCCAGTAGTATTCCACCGGGGAACTATGGCTACACCTTC,CASSIPPGNYGYTF
TRBV19,TRBD1,TRBJ1-2,NA,TGTGCCAGTCTCTCTCAGGGACAGCTTAACTATGGCTACACCTTC,CASLSQGQLNYGYTF
TRBV20-1,TRBD2,TRBJ2-7,once,TGCAGTGCTAGTCCCCCCGCGGGGGGGTACTCCTACGAGCAGTACTTC,CSASPPAGGYSYEQYF
TRBV27,NA,TRBJ2-3,NA,TGTGCCAGCACCCTCCAGGGAGGTATAGCAGATACGCAGTATTTT,CASTLQGGIADTQYF
TRBV9,TRBD2,TRBJ2-7,NA,TGTGCCAGCAGCGCGATGACTAGCGGATCCTACGAGCAGTACTTC,CASSAMTSGSYEQYF
TRBV4-1,NA,TRBJ2-4,NA,TGCGCCAGCAGCCAAGCCCAAGCCGCAGGGGAAAACATTCAGTACTTC,CASSQAQAAGENIQYF
TRBV19,TRBD2,TRBJ2-3,NA,TGTGCCAGTAGTATAGGAGTTAGCGGGGTCGGGAGCACAGATACGCAGTATTTT,CASSIGVSGVGSTDTQYF
TRBV10-3,TRBD1,TRBJ1-5,NA,TGTGCCATCAGTGACACAGGGGGCGCTCAGCCCCAGCATTTT,CAISDTGGAQPQHF
TRBV19,NA,TRBJ1-3,few,TGTGCCAGTAGTGTTGAGACTGGAAACACCATATATTTT,CASSVETGNTIYF
TRBV11-2,TRBD1,TRBJ2-7,NA,TGTGCCAGCAGCTTAGTTGGGGACAGCTTCTACGAGCAGTACTTC,CASSLVGDSFYEQYF
TRBV6-1,TRBD1,TRBJ2-1,NA,TGTGCCAGCAGTGAAGCGCAGACAGGGGGTAATGAGCAGTTCTTC,CASSEAQTGGNEQFF
TRBV27,TRBD2,TRBJ2-7,NA,TGTGCCAGCAGTTTGGGTAGCGGGGGACGCGAGCAGTACTTC,CASSLGSGGREQYF
TRBV7-9,TRBD1,TRBJ2-7,NA,TGTGCCAGCAGCTTAGCGGACAGGGTTTACGAGCAGTACTTC,CASSLADRVYEQYF
TRBV24-1,TRBD1,TRBJ2-3,NA,TGTGCCACCAGTGACCCCGGGACAGGCACAGATACGCAGTATTTT,CATSDPGTGTDTQYF
TRBV28,NA,TRBJ1-4,many,TGTGCCAGCGGAGACAGGACAGTAAATGAAAAACTGTTTTTT,CASGDRTVNEKLFF
TRBV5-1,NA,TRBJ1-1,NA,TGCGCCAGCAGCTTGGCCCCAGGGGATTATGAAGCTTTCTTT,CASSLAPGDYEAFF
TRBV9,TRBD1,TRBJ1-1,NA,TGTGCCAGCAGCGCCGACAGGGGAAACACTGAAGCTTTCTTT,CASSADRGNTEAFF
TRBV24-1,TRBD1,TRBJ2-1,NA,TGTGCCACCAGTGATTGGGGGACAGGAGCCTACAATGAGCAGTTCTTC,CATSDWGTGAYNEQFF
TRBV2,NA,TRBJ2-7,NA,TGTGCCAGCAGTGAGGCCTCCTACGAGCAGTACTTC,CASSEASYEQYF
TRBV27,TRBD2,TRBJ2-5,NA,TGTGCCAGCAGTTTATCGCTAGCGGGGAGAGAGACCCAGTACTTC,CASSLSLAGRETQYF
TRBV5-5,TRBD1,TRBJ2-6,NA,TGTGCCAGCAGTCGGACAGGGGCGAACTCTGGGGCCAACGTCCTGACTTTC,CASSRTGANSGANVLTF
TRBV6-5,NA,TRBJ1-4,NA,TGTGCCAGCAGTTCCCAACAGGGTGAAAAACTGTTTTTT,CASSSQQGEKLFF
TRBV6-5,NA,TRBJ1-1,NA,TGTGCCAGCATTAGTTACAGGGAAGCTTTCTTT,CASISYREAFF
TRBV19,TRBD1,TRBJ1-5,NA,TGTGCCAGTATTCGGGACAGGGGAGTTAATCAGCCCCAGCATTTT,CASIRDRGVNQPQHF